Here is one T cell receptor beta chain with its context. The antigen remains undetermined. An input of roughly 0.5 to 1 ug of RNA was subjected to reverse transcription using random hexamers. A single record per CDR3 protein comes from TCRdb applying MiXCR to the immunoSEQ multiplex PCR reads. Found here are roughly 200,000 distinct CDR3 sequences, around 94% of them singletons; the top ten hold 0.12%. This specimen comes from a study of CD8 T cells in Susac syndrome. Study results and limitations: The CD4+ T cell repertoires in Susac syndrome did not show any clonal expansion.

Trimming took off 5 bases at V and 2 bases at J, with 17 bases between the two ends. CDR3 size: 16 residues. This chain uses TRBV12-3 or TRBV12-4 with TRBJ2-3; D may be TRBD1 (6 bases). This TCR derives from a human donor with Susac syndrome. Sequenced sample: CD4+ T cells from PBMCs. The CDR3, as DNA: TGTGCCAGCAGTCAGCACAGGGATTTCTTCACAGATACGCAGTATTTT. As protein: CASSQHRDFFTDTQYF.